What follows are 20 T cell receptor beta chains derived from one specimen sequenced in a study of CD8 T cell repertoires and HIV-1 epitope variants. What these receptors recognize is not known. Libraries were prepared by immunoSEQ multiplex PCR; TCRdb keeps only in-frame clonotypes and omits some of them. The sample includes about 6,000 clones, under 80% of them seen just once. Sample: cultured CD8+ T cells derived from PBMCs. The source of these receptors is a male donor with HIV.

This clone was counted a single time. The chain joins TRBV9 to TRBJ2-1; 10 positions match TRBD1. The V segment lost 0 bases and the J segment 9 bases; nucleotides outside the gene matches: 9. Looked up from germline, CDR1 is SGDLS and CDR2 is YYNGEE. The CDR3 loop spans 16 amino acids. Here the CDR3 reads CASSVALTGGLSEQFF. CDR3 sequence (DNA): TGTGCCAGCAGCGTAGCCTTGACAGGGGGCCTAAGTGAGCAGTTCTTC. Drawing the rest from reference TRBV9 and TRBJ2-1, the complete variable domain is DSGVTQTPKHLITATGQRVTLRCSPRSGDLSVYWYQQSLDQGLQFLIQYYNGEERAKGNILERFSAQQFPDLHSELNLSSLELGDSALYFCASSVALTGGLSEQFFGPGTRLTVL.

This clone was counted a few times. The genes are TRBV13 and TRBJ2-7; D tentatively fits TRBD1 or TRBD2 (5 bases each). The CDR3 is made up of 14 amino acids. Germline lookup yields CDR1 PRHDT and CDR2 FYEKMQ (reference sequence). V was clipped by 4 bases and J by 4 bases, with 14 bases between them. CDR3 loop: CASSSPRDGYEQYF. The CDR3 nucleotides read TGTGCCAGCAGCTCCCCCAGGGACGGATACGAGCAGTACTTC.

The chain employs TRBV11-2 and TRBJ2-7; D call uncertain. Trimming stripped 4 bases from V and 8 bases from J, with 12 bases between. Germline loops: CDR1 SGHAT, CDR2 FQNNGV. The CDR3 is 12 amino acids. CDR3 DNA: TGTGCCAGCAGCTCCGCCGAACTTCAGCAGTACTTC. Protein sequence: CASSSAELQQYF. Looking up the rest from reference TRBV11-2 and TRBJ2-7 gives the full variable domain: EAGVAQSPRYKIIEKRQSVAFWCNPISGHATLYWYQQILGQGPKLLIQFQNNGVVDDSQLPKDRFSAERLKGVDSTLKIQPAKLEDSAVYLCASSSAELQQYFGPGTRLTVT.

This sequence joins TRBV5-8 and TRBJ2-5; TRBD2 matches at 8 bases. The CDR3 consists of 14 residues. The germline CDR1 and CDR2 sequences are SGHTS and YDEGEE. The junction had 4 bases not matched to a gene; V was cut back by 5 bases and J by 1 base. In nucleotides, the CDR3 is TGTGCCAGCAGTTTAGCGGGGCTCCAAGAGACCCAGTACTTC. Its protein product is CASSLAGLQETQYF.

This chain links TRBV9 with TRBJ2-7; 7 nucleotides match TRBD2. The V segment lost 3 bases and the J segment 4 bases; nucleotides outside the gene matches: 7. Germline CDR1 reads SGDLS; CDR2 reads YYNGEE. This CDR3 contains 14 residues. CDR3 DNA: TGTGCCAGCAGCGCCGGGACTACCCTTTACGAGCAGTACTTC. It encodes CASSAGTTLYEQYF.

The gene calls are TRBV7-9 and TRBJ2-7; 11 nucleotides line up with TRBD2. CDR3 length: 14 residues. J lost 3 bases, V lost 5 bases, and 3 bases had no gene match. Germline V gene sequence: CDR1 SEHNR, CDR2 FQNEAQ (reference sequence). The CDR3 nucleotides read TGTGCCAGCAGCCCGACTAGCGGGATCTACGAGCAGTACTTC. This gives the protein CASSPTSGIYEQYF. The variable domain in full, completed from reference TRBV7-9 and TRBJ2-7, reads DTGVSQNPRHKITKRGQNVTFRCDPISEHNRLYWYRQTLGQGPEFLTYFQNEAQLEKSRLLSDRFSAERPKGSFSTLEIQRTEQGDSAMYLCASSPTSGIYEQYFGPGTRLTVT.

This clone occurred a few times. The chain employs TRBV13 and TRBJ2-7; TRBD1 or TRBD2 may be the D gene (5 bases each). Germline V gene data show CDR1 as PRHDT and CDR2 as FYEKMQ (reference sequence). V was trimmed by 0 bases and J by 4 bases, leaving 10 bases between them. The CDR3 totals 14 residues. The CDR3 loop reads CASSLGGDTYEQYF. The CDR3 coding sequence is TGTGCCAGCAGCTTAGGGGGGGATACTTACGAGCAGTACTTC. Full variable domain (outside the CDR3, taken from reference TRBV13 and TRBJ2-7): AAGVIQSPRHLIKEKRETATLKCYPIPRHDTVYWYQQGPGQDPQFLISFYEKMQSDKGSIPDRFSAQQFSDYHSELNMSSLELGDSALYFCASSLGGDTYEQYFGPGTRLTVT.

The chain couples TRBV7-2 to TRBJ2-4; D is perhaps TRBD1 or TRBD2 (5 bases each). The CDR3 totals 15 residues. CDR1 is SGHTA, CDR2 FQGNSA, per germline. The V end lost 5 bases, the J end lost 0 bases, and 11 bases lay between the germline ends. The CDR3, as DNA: TGTGCCAGCAGCCCCGGGGCCCTAGCCAAAAACATTCAGTACTTC. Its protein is CASSPGALAKNIQYF.

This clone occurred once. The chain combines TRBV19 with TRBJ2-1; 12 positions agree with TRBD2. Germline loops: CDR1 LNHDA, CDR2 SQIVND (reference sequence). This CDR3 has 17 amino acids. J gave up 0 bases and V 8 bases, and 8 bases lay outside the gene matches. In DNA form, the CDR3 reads TGTGCCAGTTTCGGACTAGCGGGGACAAGCTCCTACAATGAGCAGTTCTTC. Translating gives CASFGLAGTSSYNEQFF.

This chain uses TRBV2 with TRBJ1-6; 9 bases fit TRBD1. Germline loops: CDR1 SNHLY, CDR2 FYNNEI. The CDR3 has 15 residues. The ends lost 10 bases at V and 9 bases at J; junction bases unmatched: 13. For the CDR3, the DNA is TGTGCCAACCGGGACAGGGATCTGATTACTTCACCCCTCCACTTT. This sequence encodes CANRDRDLITSPLHF.

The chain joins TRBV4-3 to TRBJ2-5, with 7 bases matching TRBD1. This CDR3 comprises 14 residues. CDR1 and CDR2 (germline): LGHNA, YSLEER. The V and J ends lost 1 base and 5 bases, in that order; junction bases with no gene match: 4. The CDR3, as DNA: TGCGCCAGCAGCCAAGCGACAGGGATGGAGACCCAGTACTTC. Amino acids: CASSQATGMETQYF.

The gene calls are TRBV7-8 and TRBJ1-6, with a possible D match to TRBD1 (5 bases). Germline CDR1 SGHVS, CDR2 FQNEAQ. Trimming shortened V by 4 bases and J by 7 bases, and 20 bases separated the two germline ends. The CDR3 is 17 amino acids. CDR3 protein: CASSSGTIGAGNSPLHF. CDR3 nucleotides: TGTGCCAGCAGCTCTGGGACGATCGGGGCAGGGAATTCACCCCTCCACTTT. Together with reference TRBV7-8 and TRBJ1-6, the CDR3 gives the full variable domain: GAGVSQSPRYKVAKRGQDVALRCDPISGHVSLFWYQQALGQGPEFLTYFQNEAQLDKSGLPSDRFFAERPEGSVSTLKIQRTQQEDSAVYLCASSSGTIGAGNSPLHFGNGTRLTVT.

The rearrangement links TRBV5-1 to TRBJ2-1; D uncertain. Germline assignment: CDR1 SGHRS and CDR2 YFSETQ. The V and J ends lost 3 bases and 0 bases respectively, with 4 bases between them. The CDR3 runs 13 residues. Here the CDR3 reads CASSSSSYNEQFF. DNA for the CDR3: TGCGCCAGCAGCTCCAGCTCCTACAATGAGCAGTTCTTC. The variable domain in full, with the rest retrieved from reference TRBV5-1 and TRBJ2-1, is KAGVTQTPRYLIKTRGQQVTLSCSPISGHRSVSWYQQTPGQGLQFLFEYFSETQRNKGNFPGRFSGRQFSNSRSEMNVSTLELGDSALYLCASSSSSYNEQFFGPGTRLTVL.

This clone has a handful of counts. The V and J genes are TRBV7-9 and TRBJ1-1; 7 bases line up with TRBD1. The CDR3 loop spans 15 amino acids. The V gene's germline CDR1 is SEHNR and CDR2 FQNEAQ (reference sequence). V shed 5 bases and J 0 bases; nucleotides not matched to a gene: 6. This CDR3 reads CASSHRDRLNTEAFF. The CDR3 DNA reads TGTGCCAGCAGCCACCGGGACAGATTGAACACTGAAGCTTTCTTT. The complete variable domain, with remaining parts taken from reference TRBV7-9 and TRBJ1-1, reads DTGVSQNPRHKITKRGQNVTFRCDPISEHNRLYWYRQTLGQGPEFLTYFQNEAQLEKSRLLSDRFSAERPKGSFSTLEIQRTEQGDSAMYLCASSHRDRLNTEAFFGQGTRLTVV.

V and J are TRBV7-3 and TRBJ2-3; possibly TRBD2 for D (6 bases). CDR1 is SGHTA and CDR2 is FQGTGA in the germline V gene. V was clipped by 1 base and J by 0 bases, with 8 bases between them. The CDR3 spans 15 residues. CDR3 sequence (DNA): TGTGCCAGCAGCTTAATAGCGGAGAGCACAGATACGCAGTATTTT. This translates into CASSLIAESTDTQYF.

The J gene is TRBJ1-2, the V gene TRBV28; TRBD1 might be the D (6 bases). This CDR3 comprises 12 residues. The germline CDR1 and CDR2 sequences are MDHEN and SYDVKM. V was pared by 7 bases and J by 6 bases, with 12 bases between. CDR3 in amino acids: CASTSGVDGYTF. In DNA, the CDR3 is TGTGCCAGCACTTCAGGGGTGGATGGCTACACCTTC.

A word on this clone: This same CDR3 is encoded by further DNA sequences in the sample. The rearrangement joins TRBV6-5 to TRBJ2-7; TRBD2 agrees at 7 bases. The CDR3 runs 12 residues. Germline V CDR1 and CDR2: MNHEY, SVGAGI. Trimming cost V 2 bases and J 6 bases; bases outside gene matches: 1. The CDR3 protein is CASSYGGGEQYF. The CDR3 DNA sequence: TGTGCCAGCAGTTACGGGGGGGGCGAGCAGTACTTC.

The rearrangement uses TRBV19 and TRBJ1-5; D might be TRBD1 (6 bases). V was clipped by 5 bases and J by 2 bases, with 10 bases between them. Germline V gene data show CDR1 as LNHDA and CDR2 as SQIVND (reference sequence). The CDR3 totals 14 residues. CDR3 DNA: TGTGCCAGTAGTTCGGACAGCCGCAATCAGCCCCAGCATTTT. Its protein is CASSSDSRNQPQHF.

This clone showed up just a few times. CDR3 amino acids: CASAPGSLWDEQYF. The DNA for the CDR3 is TGCGCCAGCGCCCCAGGCAGCCTTTGGGACGAGCAGTACTTC. The V call is TRBV10-2, the J call TRBJ2-7; D uncertain. Trimming cost V 8 bases and J 5 bases, with 19 bases left between them. The CDR3 is made up of 14 amino acids. Germline V gene lookup returns CDR1 WSHSY and CDR2 SAAADI.

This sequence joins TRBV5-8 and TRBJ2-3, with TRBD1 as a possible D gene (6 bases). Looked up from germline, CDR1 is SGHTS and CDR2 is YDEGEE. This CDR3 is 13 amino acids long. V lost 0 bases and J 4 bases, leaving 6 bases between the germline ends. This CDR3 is CASSLDRADTQYF. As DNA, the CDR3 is TGTGCCAGCAGCTTGGACAGGGCAGATACGCAGTATTTT.